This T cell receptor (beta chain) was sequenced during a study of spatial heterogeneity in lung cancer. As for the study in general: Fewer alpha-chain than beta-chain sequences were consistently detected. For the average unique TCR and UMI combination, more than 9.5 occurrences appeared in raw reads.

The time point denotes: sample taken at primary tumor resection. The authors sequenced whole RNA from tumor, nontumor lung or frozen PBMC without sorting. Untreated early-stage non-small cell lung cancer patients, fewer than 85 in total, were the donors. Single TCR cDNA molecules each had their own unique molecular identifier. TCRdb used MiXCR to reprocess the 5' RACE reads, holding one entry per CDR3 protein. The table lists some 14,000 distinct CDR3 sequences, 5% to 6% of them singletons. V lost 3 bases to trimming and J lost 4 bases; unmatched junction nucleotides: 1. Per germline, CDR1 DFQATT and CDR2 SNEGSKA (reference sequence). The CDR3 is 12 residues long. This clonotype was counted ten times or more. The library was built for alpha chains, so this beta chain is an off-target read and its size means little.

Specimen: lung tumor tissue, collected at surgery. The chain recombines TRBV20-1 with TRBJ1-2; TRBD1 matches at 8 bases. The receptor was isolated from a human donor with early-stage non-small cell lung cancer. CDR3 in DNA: TGCAGTGCTAGCACAGGGGGCTATGGCTACACCTTC. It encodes CSASTGGYGYTF.